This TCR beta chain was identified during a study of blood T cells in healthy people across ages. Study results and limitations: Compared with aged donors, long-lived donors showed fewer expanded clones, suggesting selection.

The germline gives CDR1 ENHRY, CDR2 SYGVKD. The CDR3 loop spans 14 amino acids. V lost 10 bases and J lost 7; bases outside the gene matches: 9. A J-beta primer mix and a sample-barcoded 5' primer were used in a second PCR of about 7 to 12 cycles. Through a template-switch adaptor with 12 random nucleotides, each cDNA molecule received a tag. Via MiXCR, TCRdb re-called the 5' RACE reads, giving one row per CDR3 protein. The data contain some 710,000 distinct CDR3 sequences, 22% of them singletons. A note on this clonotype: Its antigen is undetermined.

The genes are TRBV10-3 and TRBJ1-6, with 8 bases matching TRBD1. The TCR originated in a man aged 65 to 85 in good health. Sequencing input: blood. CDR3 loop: CANRGTGSNSPLHF. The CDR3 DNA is TGTGCCAACCGTGGGACAGGATCCAATTCACCCCTCCACTTT.